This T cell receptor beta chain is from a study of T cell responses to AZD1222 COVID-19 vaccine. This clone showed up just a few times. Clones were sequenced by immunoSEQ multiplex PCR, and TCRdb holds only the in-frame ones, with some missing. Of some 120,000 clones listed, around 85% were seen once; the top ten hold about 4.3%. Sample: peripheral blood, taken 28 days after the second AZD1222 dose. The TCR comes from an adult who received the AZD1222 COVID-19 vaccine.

The CDR3 coding sequence is TGTGCCAGTAGGCCTCGGGGGACAGGGGAAGAAAAACTGTTTTTT. Translating gives CASRPRGTGEEKLFF. The rearrangement uses TRBV19 and TRBJ1-4, with 10 positions matching TRBD1. The germline V gene has CDR1 LNHDA and CDR2 SQIVND (reference sequence). The CDR3 runs to 15 residues. With V trimmed by 6 bases and J by 8 bases, 9 bases remained unmatched.